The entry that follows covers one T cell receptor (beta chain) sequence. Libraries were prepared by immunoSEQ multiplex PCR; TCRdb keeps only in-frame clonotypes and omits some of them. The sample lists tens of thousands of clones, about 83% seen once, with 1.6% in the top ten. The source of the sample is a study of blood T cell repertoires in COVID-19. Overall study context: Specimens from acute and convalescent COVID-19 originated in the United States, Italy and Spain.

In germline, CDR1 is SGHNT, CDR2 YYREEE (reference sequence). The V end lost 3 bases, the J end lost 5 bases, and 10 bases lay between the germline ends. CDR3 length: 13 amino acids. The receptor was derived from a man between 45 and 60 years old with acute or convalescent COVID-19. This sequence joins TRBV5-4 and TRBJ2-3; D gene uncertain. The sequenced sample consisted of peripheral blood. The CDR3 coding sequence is TGTGCCAGCAGCTCCTTAGAGGAAGATACGCAGTATTTT. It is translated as CASSSLEEDTQYF.